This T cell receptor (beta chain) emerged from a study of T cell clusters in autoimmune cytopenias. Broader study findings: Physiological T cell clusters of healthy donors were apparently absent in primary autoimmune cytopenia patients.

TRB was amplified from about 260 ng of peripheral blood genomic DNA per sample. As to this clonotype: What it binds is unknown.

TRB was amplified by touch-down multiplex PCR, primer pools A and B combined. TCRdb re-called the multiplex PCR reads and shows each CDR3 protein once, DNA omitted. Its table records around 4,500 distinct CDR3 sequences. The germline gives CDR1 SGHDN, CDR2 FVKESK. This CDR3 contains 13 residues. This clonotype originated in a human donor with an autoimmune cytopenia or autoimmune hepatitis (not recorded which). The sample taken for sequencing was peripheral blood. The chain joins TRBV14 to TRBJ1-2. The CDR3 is CASSQGQLYGYTF.